There are a few counts of the clone carrying this TCR beta chain. What it recognizes is unknown. This sample was included in a study of beta chain features in type 1 diabetes. Looking at the study overall: Examination of sorted cells across all samples involved around 98 million cells.

Study-wide findings and caveats: All four CD4+ subsets from Type 1 diabetes patients carried moderately but significantly shorter TCRB CDR3s.

Reverse transcription of all isolated RNA meant that expressed TCRB transcripts were sequenced. Assay used: immunoSEQ multiplex PCR; TCRdb lists only in-frame clones, some missing. The table records about 260,000 clones, approximately 24% of them present only once. CDR3 size: 14 residues. The J segment lost 6 bases and the V segment lost 8 bases, leaving 8 bases of the junction unmatched. The germline V gene encodes CDR1 KGHSY and CDR2 FQNENV. Purity (above 95%) was reached by all sorted populations. This TCR was recovered from a young woman with type 1 diabetes. V usage is TRBV16 and J usage is TRBJ2-7; 12 bases line up with TRBD2. Material: naive CD4+ T cells from blood. The CDR3 bases are TGTGCCAGCCGCGGACTAGCGGGACCCCTCGAGCAGTACTTC. This encodes CASRGLAGPLEQYF.